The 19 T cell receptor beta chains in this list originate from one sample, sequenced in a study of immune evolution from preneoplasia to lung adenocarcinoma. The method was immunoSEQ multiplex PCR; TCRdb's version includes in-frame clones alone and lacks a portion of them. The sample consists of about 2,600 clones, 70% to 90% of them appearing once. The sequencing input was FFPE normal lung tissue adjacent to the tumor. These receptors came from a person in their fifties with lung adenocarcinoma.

The CDR3: CASSATRTSQNTGELFF. The CDR3 coding sequence is TGTGCCAGCAGCGCCACCCGGACTAGCCAGAACACCGGGGAGCTGTTTTTT. V is TRBV7-2 and J is TRBJ2-2; 8 nucleotides agree with TRBD2. Per the germline V gene, CDR1 is SGHTA and CDR2 is FQGNSA. The CDR3 length is 17 residues. V shed 5 bases, J shed 1 base, and the junction held 9 bases outside the gene matches.

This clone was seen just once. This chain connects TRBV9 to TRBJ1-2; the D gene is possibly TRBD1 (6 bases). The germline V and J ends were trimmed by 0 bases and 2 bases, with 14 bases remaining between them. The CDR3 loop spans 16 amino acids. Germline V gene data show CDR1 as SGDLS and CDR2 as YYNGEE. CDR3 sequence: CASSVGSGGLNYGYTF. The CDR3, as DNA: TGTGCCAGCAGCGTAGGATCGGGGGGCTTGAACTATGGCTACACCTTC.

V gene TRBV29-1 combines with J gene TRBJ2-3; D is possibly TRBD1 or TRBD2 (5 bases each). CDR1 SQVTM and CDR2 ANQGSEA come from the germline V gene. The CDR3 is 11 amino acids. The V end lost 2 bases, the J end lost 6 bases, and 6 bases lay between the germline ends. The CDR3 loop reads CSVEWGDTQYF. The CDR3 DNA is TGCAGCGTTGAATGGGGGGATACGCAGTATTTT.

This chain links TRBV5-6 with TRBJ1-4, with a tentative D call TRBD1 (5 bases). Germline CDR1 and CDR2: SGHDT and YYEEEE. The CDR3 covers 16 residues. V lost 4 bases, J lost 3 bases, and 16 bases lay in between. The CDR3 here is CASSPEGADPNEKLFF. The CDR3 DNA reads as TGTGCCAGCAGCCCGGAAGGGGCCGACCCTAATGAAAAACTGTTTTTT.

As DNA, the CDR3 is TGTGCCAGCAGCTTGGCAGTAAGCAATCAGCCCCAGCATTTT. Translation: CASSLAVSNQPQHF. The chain couples TRBV5-6 to TRBJ1-5; D ambiguous. The CDR3 is 14 residues long. Germline values: CDR1 SGHDT, CDR2 YYEEEE. Trimming took off 0 bases at V and 1 base at J, with 5 bases between the two ends.

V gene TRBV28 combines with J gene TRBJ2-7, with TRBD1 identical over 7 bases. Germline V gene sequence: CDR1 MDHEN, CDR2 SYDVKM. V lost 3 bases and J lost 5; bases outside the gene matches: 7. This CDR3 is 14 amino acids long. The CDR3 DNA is TGTGCCAGCAGTTTTACTGCCGACAGGGACGAGCAGTACTTC. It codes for CASSFTADRDEQYF. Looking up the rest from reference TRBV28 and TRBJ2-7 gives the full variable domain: DVKVTQSSRYLVKRTGEKVFLECVQDMDHENMFWYRQDPGLGLRLIYFSYDVKMKEKGDIPEGYSVSREKKERFSLILESASTNQTSMYLCASSFTADRDEQYFGPGTRLTVT.

Written as DNA, the CDR3 is TGTGCCTGGAGTGTACGAGGGGCCCTCTTCTATGGCTACACCTTC. Protein product: CAWSVRGALFYGYTF. The genes are TRBV30 and TRBJ1-2, with D perhaps TRBD1 (5 bases). Germline CDR1 reads GTSNPN; CDR2 reads SVGIG (reference sequence). V lost 0 bases, J lost 4 bases, and 15 bases lay in between. CDR3 size: 15 residues. Together with reference TRBV30 and TRBJ1-2, the CDR3 gives the full variable domain: SQTIHQWPATLVQPVGSPLSLECTVEGTSNPNLYWYRQAAGRGLQLLFYSVGIGQISSEVPQNLSASRPQDRQFILSSKKLLLSDSGFYLCAWSVRGALFYGYTFGSGTRLTVV.

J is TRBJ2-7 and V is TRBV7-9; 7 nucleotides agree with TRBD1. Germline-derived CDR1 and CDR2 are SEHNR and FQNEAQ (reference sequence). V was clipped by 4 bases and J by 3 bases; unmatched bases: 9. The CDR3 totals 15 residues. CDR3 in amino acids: CASSSPRTGLYEQYF. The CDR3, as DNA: TGTGCCAGCAGCTCACCCCGGACAGGACTCTACGAGCAGTACTTC.

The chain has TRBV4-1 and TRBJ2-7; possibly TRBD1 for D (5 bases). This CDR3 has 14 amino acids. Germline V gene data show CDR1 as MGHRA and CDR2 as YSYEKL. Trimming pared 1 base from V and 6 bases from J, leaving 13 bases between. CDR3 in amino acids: CASSQGPQVREQYF. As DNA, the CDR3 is TGCGCCAGCAGCCAAGGGCCACAGGTTCGCGAGCAGTACTTC.

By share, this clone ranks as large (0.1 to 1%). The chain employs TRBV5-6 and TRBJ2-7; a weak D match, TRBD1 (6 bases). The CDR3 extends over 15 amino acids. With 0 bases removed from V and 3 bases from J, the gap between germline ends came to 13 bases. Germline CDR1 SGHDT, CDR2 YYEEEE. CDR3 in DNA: TGTGCCAGCAGCTTGGAGGCAGGGGACCACTACGAGCAGTACTTC. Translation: CASSLEAGDHYEQYF.

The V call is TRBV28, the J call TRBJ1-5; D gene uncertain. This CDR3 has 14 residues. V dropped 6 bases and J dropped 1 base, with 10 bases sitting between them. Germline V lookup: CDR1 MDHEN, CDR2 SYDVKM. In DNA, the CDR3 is TGTGCCAGCAGATCCGGGATCAGCAATCAGCCCCAGCATTTT. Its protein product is CASRSGISNQPQHF.

CDR3 sequence: CASARDRDSHEQFF. For the CDR3, the DNA is TGTGCCAGCGCCCGGGACAGGGACTCCCATGAGCAGTTCTTC. The chain links TRBV6-5 to TRBJ2-1; 9 bases map to TRBD1. CDR1 MNHEY and CDR2 SVGAGI come from the germline V gene. CDR3 length: 14 amino acids. The trim removed 8 bases at V and 8 bases at J, leaving 10 bases unmatched.

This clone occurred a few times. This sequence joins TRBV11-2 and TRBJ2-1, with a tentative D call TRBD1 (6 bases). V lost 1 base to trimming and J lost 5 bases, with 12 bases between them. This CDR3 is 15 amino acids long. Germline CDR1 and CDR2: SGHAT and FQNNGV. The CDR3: CASSLGQGLDNEQFF. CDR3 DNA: TGTGCCAGCAGCTTAGGGCAGGGGCTGGACAATGAGCAGTTCTTC.

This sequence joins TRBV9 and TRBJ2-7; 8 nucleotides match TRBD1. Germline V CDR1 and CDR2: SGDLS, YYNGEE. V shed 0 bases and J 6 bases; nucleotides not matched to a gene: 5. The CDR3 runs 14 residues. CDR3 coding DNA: TGTGCCAGCAGCGTAGCGGCAGGGGGCCGCGAGCAGTACTTC. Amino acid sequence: CASSVAAGGREQYF. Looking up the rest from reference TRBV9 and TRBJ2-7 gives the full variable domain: DSGVTQTPKHLITATGQRVTLRCSPRSGDLSVYWYQQSLDQGLQFLIQYYNGEERAKGNILERFSAQQFPDLHSELNLSSLELGDSALYFCASSVAAGGREQYFGPGTRLTVT.

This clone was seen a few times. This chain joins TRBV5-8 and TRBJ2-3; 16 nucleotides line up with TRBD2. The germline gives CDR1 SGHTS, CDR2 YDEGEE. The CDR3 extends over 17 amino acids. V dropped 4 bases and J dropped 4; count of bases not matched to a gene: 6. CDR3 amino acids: CASSRGLAGGAADTQYF. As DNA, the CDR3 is TGTGCCAGCAGCCGGGGACTAGCGGGGGGGGCGGCAGATACGCAGTATTTT.

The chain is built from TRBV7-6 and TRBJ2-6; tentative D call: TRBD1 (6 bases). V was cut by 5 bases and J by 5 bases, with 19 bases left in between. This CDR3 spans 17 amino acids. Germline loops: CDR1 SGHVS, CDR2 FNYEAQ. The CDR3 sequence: CASSGDISQSRANVLTF. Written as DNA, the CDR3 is TGTGCCAGCAGCGGGGACATCTCACAAAGTCGGGCCAACGTCCTGACTTTC.

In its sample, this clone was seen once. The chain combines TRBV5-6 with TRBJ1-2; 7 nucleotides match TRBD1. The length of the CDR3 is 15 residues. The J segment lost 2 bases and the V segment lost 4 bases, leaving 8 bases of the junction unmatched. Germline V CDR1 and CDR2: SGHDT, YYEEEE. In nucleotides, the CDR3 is TGTGCCAGCAGCCAGGTTCCACAGGGGAACTATGGCTACACCTTC. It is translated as CASSQVPQGNYGYTF.

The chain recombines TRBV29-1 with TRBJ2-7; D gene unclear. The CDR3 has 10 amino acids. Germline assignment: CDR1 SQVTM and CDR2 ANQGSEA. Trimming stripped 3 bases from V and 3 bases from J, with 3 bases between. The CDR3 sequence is CSVEDYEQYF. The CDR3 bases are TGCAGCGTTGAGGACTACGAGCAGTACTTC.

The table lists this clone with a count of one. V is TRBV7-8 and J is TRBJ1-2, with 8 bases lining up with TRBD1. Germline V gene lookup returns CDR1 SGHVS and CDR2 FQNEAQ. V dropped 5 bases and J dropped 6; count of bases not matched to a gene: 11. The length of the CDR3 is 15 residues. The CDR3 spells CASSQRTGTSDGYTF. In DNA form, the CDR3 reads TGTGCCAGCAGCCAACGGACAGGGACGTCGGATGGCTACACCTTC.